This T cell receptor beta chain originates from a study of regulatory T cells in long-lasting Graves disease. Only a few counts were recorded for this clonotype. Time point in this sample: persistent/refractory GD, antithyroid drugs over 5 years with positive TRAb. TCR sequences were obtained from RNA taken from PBMCs. Germline CDR1 and CDR2: SGHNT and YENEEA. The CDR3 sequence is 16 residues long. With V trimmed by 3 bases and J by 6 bases, 10 bases remained unmatched. Investigators prepared the TCR beta libraries by applying iRepertoire HTBI primers and Arm-PCR of CDR3 regions. One entry per CDR3 protein results from TCRdb running MiXCR on the multiplex PCR reads. The table includes 400,000 to 450,000 distinct CDR3 sequences, 20% to 30% detected once.

This TCR was recovered from a female donor with Graves disease. Sequenced here: peripheral blood mononuclear cells (PBMCs), sampled when the disease was refractory, from a patient treated with antithyroid drugs. The chain combines TRBV11-3 with TRBJ1-1; TRBD1 matches at 10 bases. The CDR3 loop reads CASSLTGGCLYAEAFF. The DNA of the CDR3 is TGTGCCAGCAGCTTGACAGGGGGCTGTCTCTACGCTGAAGCTTTCTTT.